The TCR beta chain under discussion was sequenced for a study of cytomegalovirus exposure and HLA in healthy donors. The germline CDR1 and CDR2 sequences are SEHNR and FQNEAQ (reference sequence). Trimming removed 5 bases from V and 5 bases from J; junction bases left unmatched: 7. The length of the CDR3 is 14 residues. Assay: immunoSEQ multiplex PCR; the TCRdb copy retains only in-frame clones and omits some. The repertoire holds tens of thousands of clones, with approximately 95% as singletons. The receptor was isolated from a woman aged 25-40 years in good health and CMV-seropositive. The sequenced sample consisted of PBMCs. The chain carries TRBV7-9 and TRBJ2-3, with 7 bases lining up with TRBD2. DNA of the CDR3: TGTGCCAGCAGCGCCCGGACGGGGGGAGATACGCAGTATTTT. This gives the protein CASSARTGGDTQYF. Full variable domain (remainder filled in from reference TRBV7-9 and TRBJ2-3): DTGVSQNPRHKITKRGQNVTFRCDPISEHNRLYWYRQTLGQGPEFLTYFQNEAQLEKSRLLSDRFSAERPKGSFSTLEIQRTEQGDSAMYLCASSARTGGDTQYFGPGTRLTVL.